This T cell receptor (beta chain) was recovered during a study of cytomegalovirus exposure and HLA in healthy donors. Study details: Later, an analysis reported that the 95 to 150 validation repertoires had used the same platform as the roughly 700 first-cohort repertoires.

Broader study findings: Among TCR sequences, most were rare, though some public TCRs appeared in many donors. According to the study, 150 to 200 TCR beta chains were cytomegalovirus-associated.

Generated by immunoSEQ multiplex PCR, the TCRdb table keeps only in-frame clones and is missing some. The table lists fewer than 200,000 clones, 80% to 90% of them singletons. Donors came from a validation cohort of some 110 subjects, distinct from the first 666-subject cohort. About this clone: Its antigen is not identified.

This CDR3 has 14 residues. Looked up from germline, CDR1 is SGHRS and CDR2 is YFSETQ. Trimming cost V 6 bases and J 6 bases; bases outside gene matches: 9. This sequence joins TRBV5-1 and TRBJ2-3; TRBD2 matches at 8 bases. The receptor was derived from a woman aged 25 to 39 in good health and CMV-seronegative. The material sequenced was PBMCs. CDR3 residues: CASIPGGPVDTQYF. The DNA of the CDR3 is TGCGCCAGCATCCCGGGGGGGCCCGTGGATACGCAGTATTTT.